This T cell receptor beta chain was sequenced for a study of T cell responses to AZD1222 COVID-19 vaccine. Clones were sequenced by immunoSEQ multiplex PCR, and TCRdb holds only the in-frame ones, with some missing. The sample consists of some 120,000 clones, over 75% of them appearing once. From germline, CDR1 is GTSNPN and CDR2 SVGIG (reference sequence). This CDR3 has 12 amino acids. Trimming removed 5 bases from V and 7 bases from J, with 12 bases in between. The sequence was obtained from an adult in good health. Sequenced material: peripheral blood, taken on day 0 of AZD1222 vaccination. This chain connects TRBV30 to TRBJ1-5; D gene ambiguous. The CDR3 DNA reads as TGTGCCTGGGGAAGGGAGGGCCAGCCCCAGCATTTT. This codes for CAWGREGQPQHF.